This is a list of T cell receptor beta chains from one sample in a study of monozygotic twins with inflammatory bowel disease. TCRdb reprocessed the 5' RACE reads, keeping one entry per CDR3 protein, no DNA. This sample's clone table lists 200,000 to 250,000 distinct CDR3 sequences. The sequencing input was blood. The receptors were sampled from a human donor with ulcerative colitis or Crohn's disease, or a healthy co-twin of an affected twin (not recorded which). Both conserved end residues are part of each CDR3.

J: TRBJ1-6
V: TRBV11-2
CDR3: CASSLDVRANSPLHF

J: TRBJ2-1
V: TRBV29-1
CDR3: CSVGRTSGGAPYNEQFF

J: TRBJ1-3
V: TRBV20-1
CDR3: CSALAFGNTIYF

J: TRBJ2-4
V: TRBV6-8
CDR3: CASRALAKNIQYF

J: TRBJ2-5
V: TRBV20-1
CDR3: CSAQGAQETQYF

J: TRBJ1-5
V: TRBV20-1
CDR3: CSARGGQPPEPQHF

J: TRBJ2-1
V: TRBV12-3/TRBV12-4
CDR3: CASGDRSLYNEQFF

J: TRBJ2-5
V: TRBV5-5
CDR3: CASSLPATGQETQYF

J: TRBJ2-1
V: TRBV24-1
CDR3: CATSDLPGTSGSDEQFF

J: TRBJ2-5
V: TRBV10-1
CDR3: CASSEPGQLFQETQYF

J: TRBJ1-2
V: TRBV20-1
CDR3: CSATTGAANYGYTF

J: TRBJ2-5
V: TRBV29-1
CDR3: CSVGGGGETQYF

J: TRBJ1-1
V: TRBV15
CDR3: CATSGVGQFKFGIF

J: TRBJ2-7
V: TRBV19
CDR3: CATARGLGTYEQYF

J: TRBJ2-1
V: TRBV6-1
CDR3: CASYTSGGYNEQFF

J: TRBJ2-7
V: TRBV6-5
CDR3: CASSYSGLASVEQYF

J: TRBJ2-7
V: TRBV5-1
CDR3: CASRPAGTDYYEQYF

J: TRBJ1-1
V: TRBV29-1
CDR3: CSVARQDSMNTEAFF

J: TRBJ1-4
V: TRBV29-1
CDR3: CSVEAPPGTANEKLFF

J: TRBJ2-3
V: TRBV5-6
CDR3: CASSDDSWGTDTQYF

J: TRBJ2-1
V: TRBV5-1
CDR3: CASSLLPQGKGEQFF

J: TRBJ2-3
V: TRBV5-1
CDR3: CASSSVGYGSTDTQYF

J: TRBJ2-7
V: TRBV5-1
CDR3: CASSPLGTGPYEQYF

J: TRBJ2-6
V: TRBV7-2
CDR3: CASSFIQVSGANVLTF

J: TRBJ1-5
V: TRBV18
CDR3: CASSPTQGGNQPQHF

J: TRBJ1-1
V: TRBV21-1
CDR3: CASSKFDRVNTEAFF